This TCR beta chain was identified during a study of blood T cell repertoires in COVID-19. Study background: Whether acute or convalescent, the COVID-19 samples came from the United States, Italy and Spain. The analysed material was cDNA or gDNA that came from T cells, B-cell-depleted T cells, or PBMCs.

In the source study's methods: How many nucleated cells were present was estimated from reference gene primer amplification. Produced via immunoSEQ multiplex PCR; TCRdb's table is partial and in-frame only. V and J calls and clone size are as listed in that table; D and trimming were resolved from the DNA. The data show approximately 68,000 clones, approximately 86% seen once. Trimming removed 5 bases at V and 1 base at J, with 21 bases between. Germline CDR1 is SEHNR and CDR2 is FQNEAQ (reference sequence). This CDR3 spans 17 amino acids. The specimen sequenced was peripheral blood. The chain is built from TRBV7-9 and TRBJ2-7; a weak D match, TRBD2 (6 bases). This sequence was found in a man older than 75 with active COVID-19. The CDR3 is CASSPPLGGVVSYEQYF. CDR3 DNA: TGTGCCAGCAGCCCGCCCTTGGGGGGAGTTGTATCCTACGAGCAGTACTTC. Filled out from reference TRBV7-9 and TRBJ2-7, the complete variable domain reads DTGVSQNPRHKITKRGQNVTFRCDPISEHNRLYWYRQTLGQGPEFLTYFQNEAQLEKSRLLSDRFSAERPKGSFSTLEIQRTEQGDSAMYLCASSPPLGGVVSYEQYFGPGTRLTVT.